This T cell receptor beta chain was retrieved from a study of blood T cells in healthy people across ages. Findings of the study overall: Compared with aged donors, long-lived donors showed fewer expanded clones, suggesting selection.

Together with a sample-barcoded 5' primer, a J-beta primer mix was included in a second PCR lasting roughly 6 to 12 cycles. TCRdb independently ran MiXCR on the 5' RACE reads; one entry per CDR3 protein. The sample yields 700,000 to 950,000 distinct CDR3 sequences, roughly 43% seen once. This clonotype has more than one count but fewer than ten. The antigen is undetermined. Trimming stripped 6 bases from V and 4 bases from J, with 17 bases between. The germline V gene encodes CDR1 LNHDA and CDR2 SQIVND (reference sequence). This CDR3 has 15 amino acids. The sample consisted of blood. This chain joins TRBV19 and TRBJ2-3, with D possibly TRBD2 on 5 matching bases. The TCR was taken from a woman aged 60-75 years in good health. CDR3 coding DNA: TGTGCCAGTAGGTACCTAGACGGAGGATCAGATACGCAGTATTTT. Translated, it gives CASRYLDGGSDTQYF. Full variable domain (remainder filled in from reference TRBV19 and TRBJ2-3): DGGITQSPKYLFRKEGQNVTLSCEQNLNHDAMYWYRQDPGQGLRLIYYSQIVNDFQKGDIAEGYSVSREKKESFPLTVTSAQKNPTAFYLCASRYLDGGSDTQYFGPGTRLTVL.